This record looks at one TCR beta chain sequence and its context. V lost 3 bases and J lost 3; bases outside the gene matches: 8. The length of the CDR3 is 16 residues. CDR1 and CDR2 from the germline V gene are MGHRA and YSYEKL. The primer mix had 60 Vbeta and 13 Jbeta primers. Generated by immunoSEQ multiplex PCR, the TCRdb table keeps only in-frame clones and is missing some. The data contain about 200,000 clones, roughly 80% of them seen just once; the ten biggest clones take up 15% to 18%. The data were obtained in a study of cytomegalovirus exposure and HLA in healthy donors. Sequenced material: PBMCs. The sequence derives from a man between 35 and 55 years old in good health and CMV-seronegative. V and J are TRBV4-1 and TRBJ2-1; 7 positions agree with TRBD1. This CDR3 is CASSQAGTDLYNEQFF. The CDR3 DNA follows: TGCGCCAGCAGCCAGGCCGGGACAGACCTCTACAATGAGCAGTTCTTC.